These T cell receptor beta chains were read from a single sample in a study of T cells in Graves' hyperthyroidism and ophthalmopathy. Each CDR3 protein gets one entry after TCRdb re-called the multiplex PCR reads with MiXCR. The table records about 640,000 distinct CDR3 sequences, about 45% of them present only once. The material sequenced was peripheral blood or thyroid tissue (not recorded which). These receptors were obtained from an adult man with Graves' disease, either hyperthyroidism or ophthalmopathy (not recorded which). The CDR3 runs from the conserved cysteine through the conserved F or W. The D gene is left open where the match is weak. Where a row states a size, it is once, few, many or the class of an expanded clone; other rows omit it.

>TRBJ1-1|TRBV12-3/TRBV12-4|once|TRBD1|14
TGTGCCAGCAGTTCTAACAGGGGGCGAACTGAAGCTTTCTTT
CASSSNRGRTEAFF
>TRBJ1-4|TRBV29-1|.|TRBD1|12
TGCAGCGTTGCAGGGGGCGTCGAAAAACTGTTTTTT
CSVAGGVEKLFF
>TRBJ2-7|TRBV19|few|.|14
TGTGCCAGTAGCCCCACCTTTAGCTCCTACGAGCAGTACTTC
CASSPTFSSYEQYF
>TRBJ1-2|TRBV2|.|TRBD1|13
TGTGCCAGCAAGACCAGGGGGATAGGTGGCTACACCTTC
CASKTRGIGGYTF
>TRBJ2-2|TRBV11-2|.|TRBD2|18
TGTGCCAGCAGCTCGGGACTAGCGGGAGGGCCCGGCACCGGGGAGCTGTTTTTT
CASSSGLAGGPGTGELFF
>TRBJ1-1|TRBV7-9|once|.|14
TGTGCCAGCAGTTTATGGGCCCAAAACACTGAAGCTTTCTTT
CASSLWAQNTEAFF
>TRBJ1-4|TRBV20-1|few|TRBD1|13
TGCAGTGCTAGACCGGGACAGGCCGGAAAACTGTTTTTT
CSARPGQAGKLFF
>TRBJ2-5|TRBV12-3/TRBV12-4|few|.|14
TGTGCCAGCAGCCATGGCGCAGAACAAGAGACCCAGTACTTC
CASSHGAEQETQYF
>TRBJ1-2|TRBV6-5|few|.|12
TGTGCCAGCAGTTACAGGGAGTATGGCTACACCTTC
CASSYREYGYTF
>TRBJ1-2|TRBV6-2/TRBV6-3|.|.|16
TGTGCCAGCAGTTACTCGAGTTCGGGTCTTAACTATGGCTACACCTTC
CASSYSSSGLNYGYTF
>TRBJ2-5|TRBV7-6|.|TRBD1|15
TGTGCCAGTAGCTTAGGACAGGCTCCTCAAGAGACCCAGTACTTC
CASSLGQAPQETQYF
>TRBJ1-1|TRBV6-5|.|TRBD1|14
TGTGCCAGCACCCTACAGGGGATTGACACTGAAGCTTTCTTT
CASTLQGIDTEAFF
>TRBJ2-7|TRBV7-2|many|TRBD2|16
TGTGCCTCCAGCAGGGGAGCGGGAGGGTCCGCCTACGAGCAGTACTTC
CASSRGAGGSAYEQYF
>TRBJ1-5|TRBV19|.|.|15
TGTGCCAGTAGTATAGCATTGCAGGGTAATCAGCCCCAGCATTTT
CASSIALQGNQPQHF
>TRBJ2-5|TRBV10-3|once|.|14
TGTGCCATCAGCCCCACTACGATCGGTGGGACCCAGTACTTC
CAISPTTIGGTQYF
>TRBJ1-1|TRBV2|.|.|13
TGTGCCAGCACTCTACATTCGAACACTGAAGCTTTCTTT
CASTLHSNTEAFF
>TRBJ1-1|TRBV5-1|many|.|15
TGCGCCAGCAGCTCCTGGGCTTCCATGAACACTGAAGCTTTCTTT
CASSSWASMNTEAFF
>TRBJ2-5|TRBV4-1|once|TRBD2|15
TGCGCCAGCAGCCAAGATAGCGGGGGGGCGGAGACCCAGTACTTC
CASSQDSGGAETQYF
>TRBJ2-7|TRBV29-1|.|.|10
TGCAGCGTTGGTGGGGGAGTCCAGTACTTC
CSVGGGVQYF
>TRBJ1-5|TRBV20-1|.|.|14
TGCAGTGCTAGAAGTACAGATAGCAATCAGCCCCAGCATTTT
CSARSTDSNQPQHF
>TRBJ1-1|TRBV9|few|TRBD1|15
TGTGCCAGCAGCCTGTGGGGACAGCAGAACACTGAAGCTTTCTTT
CASSLWGQQNTEAFF
>TRBJ2-7|TRBV7-8|.|.|13
TGTGCCAGCAGCTTGAACAGACCCTACGAGCAGTACTTC
CASSLNRPYEQYF
>TRBJ1-1|TRBV20-1|.|TRBD1|13
TGCAGTGCCAATCGGGACAGGGACACTGAAGCTTTCTTT
CSANRDRDTEAFF
>TRBJ1-5|TRBV24-1|few|.|13
TGTGCCACCAGTGATTTCGGCGGGAGGGCCCAGCATTTT
CATSDFGGRAQHF
>TRBJ1-5|TRBV2|many|.|14
TGTGCCAGCAGTGATGCAGGTACAAATCAGCCCCAGCATTTT
CASSDAGTNQPQHF
>TRBJ2-5|TRBV20-1|few|TRBD2|16
TGCAGTGCTAGAGGGACTAGCGGGAGGGCTGGAGAGACCCAGTACTTC
CSARGTSGRAGETQYF
>TRBJ2-6|TRBV24-1|.|TRBD2|14
TGTGCCACCAGTGACCCTCGGACGGGGGGGACTGAAGCTTTC
CATSDPRTGGTEAF
>TRBJ1-2|TRBV29-1|.|.|15
TGCAGCGTTGGAGGGTCGGCAGATTCTAACTATGGCTACACCTTC
CSVGGSADSNYGYTF
>TRBJ1-6|TRBV5-1|many|.|13
TGTGCCAGTAGTCTCGCCGGGGGCTCACCCCTCCACTTT
CASSLAGGSPLHF
>TRBJ1-1|TRBV29-1|.|TRBD1|16
TGCAGCGTTGAGGACAGGGGGCGGGAGACCAACACTGAAGCTTTCTTT
CSVEDRGRETNTEAFF
>TRBJ2-7|TRBV7-3|.|.|12
TGTGCCAGCAGCTTAAATGGGCAGGAGCAGTACTTC
CASSLNGQEQYF
>TRBJ1-2|TRBV2|many|TRBD1|12
TGTGCCAGCAGAACAGGGGCCTATGGCTACACCTTC
CASRTGAYGYTF
>TRBJ1-1|TRBV5-1|.|.|14
TGCGCCAGCAGCTTCATACAGGGCGGCGCTGAAGCTTTCTTT
CASSFIQGGAEAFF
>TRBJ1-5|TRBV24-1|many|.|13
TGTGCCACCAGTGCCGGGGGAAGGCAGCCCCAGCATTTT
CATSAGGRQPQHF
>TRBJ2-7|TRBV11-2|.|.|16
TGTGCCAGCAGCTTAGAGCAGGATCCCTTCGACTACGAGCAGTACTTC
CASSLEQDPFDYEQYF
>TRBJ2-7|TRBV2|many|.|14
TGTGCCAGCACCCCTCCTCGGAAGTGGTACGAGCAGTACTTC
CASTPPRKWYEQYF
>TRBJ1-5|TRBV7-2|.|.|14
TGTGCCAGCAGCTTACTGGCCCAAATTGGGCCCCAGCATTTT
CASSLLAQIGPQHF